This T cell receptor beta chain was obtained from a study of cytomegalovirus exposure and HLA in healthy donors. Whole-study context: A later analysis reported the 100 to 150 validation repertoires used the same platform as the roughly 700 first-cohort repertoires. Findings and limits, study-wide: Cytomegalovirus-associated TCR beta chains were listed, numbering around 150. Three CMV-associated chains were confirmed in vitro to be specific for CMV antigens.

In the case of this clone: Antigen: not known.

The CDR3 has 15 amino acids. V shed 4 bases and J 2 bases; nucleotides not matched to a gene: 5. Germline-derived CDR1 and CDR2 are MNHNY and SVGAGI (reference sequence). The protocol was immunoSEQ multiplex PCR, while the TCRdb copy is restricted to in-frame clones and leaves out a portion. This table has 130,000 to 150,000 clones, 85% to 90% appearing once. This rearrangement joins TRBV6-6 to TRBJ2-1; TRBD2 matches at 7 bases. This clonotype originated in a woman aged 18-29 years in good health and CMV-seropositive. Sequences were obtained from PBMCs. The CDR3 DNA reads TGTGCCAGCAGTTCCGGTAGCGGGCCCTACAATGAGCAGTTCTTC. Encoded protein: CASSSGSGPYNEQFF.